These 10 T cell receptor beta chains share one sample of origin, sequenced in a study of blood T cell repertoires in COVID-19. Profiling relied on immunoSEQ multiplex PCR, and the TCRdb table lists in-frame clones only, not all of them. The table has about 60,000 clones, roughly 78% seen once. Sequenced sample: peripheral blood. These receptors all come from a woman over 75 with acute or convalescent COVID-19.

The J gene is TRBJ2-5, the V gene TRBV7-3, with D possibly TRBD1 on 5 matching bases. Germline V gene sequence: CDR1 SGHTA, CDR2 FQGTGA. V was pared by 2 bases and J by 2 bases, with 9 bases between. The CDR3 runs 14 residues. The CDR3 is CASSLSTEQETQYF. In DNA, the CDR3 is TGTGCCAGCAGCTTATCGACAGAACAAGAGACCCAGTACTTC.

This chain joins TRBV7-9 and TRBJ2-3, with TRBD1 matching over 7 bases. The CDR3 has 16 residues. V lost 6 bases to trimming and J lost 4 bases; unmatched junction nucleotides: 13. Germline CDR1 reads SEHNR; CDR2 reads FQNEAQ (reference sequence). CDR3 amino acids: CASRPTGDARPDTQYF. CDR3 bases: TGTGCCAGCAGGCCCACAGGGGACGCCCGCCCAGATACGCAGTATTTT. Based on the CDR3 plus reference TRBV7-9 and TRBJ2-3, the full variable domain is DTGVSQNPRHKITKRGQNVTFRCDPISEHNRLYWYRQTLGQGPEFLTYFQNEAQLEKSRLLSDRFSAERPKGSFSTLEIQRTEQGDSAMYLCASRPTGDARPDTQYFGPGTRLTVL.

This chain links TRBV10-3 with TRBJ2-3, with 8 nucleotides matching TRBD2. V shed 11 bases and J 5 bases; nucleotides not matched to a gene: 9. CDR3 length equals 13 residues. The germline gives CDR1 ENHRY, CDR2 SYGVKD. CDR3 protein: CASDGGVGDTQYF. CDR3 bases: TGTGCCTCCGACGGGGGGGTCGGAGATACGCAGTATTTT.

CDR3 region: CASSIAGSSTDTQYF. In DNA, the CDR3 is TGCGCCAGCAGTATAGCGGGGTCTAGCACAGATACGCAGTATTTT. J is TRBJ2-3 and V is TRBV10-2, with 8 bases lining up with TRBD2. V trimming: 5 bases; J trimming: 0 bases; junction bases outside the gene matches: 4. Germline V lookup: CDR1 WSHSY, CDR2 SAAADI. CDR3 length equals 15 residues.

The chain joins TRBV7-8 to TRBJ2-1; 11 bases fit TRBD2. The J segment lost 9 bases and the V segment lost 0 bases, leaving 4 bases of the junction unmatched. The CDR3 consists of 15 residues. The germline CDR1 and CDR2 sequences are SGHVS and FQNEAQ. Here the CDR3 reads CASSLALAGGSEQFF. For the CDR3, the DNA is TGTGCCAGCAGCTTAGCGCTAGCGGGAGGTTCTGAGCAGTTCTTC. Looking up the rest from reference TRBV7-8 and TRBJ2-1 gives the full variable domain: GAGVSQSPRYKVAKRGQDVALRCDPISGHVSLFWYQQALGQGPEFLTYFQNEAQLDKSGLPSDRFFAERPEGSVSTLKIQRTQQEDSAVYLCASSLALAGGSEQFFGPGTRLTVL.

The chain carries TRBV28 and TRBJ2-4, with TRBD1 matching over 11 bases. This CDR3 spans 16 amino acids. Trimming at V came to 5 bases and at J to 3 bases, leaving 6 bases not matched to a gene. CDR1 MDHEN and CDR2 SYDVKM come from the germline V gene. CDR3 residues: CASSPLGTGGKNIQYF. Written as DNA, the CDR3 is TGTGCCAGCAGTCCCCTCGGGACAGGGGGCAAAAACATTCAGTACTTC.

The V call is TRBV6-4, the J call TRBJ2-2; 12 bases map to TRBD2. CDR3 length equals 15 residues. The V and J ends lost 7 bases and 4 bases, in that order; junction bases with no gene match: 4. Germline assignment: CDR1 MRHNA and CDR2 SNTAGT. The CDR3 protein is CASTRLAGATGELFF. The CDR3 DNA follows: TGTGCCAGCACCCGACTAGCGGGAGCCACCGGGGAGCTGTTTTTT.

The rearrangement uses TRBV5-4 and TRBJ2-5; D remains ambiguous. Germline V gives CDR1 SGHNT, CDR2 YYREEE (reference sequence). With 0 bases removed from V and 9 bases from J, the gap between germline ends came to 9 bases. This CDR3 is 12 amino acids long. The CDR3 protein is CASSLDFTAQYF. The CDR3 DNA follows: TGTGCCAGCAGCTTGGATTTTACGGCCCAGTACTTC. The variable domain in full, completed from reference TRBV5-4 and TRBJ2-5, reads ETGVTQSPTHLIKTRGQQVTLRCSSQSGHNTVSWYQQALGQGPQFIFQYYREEENGRGNFPPRFSGLQFPNYSSELNVNALELDDSALYLCASSLDFTAQYFGPGTRLLVL.

The CDR3 DNA reads as TGTGCCAGTAGTCCACGGACAGCGTATAGCAATCAGCCCCAGCATTTT. It translates to CASSPRTAYSNQPQHF. The chain couples TRBV19 to TRBJ1-5; a weak D match, TRBD1 (6 bases). The CDR3 is 16 residues long. Trimming stripped 5 bases from V and 0 bases from J, with 14 bases between. The germline gives CDR1 LNHDA, CDR2 SQIVND (reference sequence). Based on the CDR3 plus reference TRBV19 and TRBJ1-5, the full variable domain is DGGITQSPKYLFRKEGQNVTLSCEQNLNHDAMYWYRQDPGQGLRLIYYSQIVNDFQKGDIAEGYSVSREKKESFPLTVTSAQKNPTAFYLCASSPRTAYSNQPQHFGDGTRLSIL.

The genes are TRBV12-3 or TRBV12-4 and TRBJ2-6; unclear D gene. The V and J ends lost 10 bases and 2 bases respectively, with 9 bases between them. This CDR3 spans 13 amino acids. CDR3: CATREAGANVLTF. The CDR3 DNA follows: TGTGCCACCCGAGAGGCTGGGGCCAACGTCCTGACTTTC.